This T cell receptor beta chain was sequenced for a study of monozygotic twins with cystic fibrosis. Notes on the study in general: Monozygotic CF twin pairs shared significantly more nucleotide-identical clonotypes than unrelated CF individuals did. Low clonality (median around 0.009) suggested a mostly naive repertoire.

Method: immunoSEQ multiplex PCR; TCRdb's copy keeps in-frame clones and lacks some. The table shows 30,000 to 35,000 clones, with roughly three fifths occurring only once. Concerning this clone itself: Its antigen is undetermined.

The receptor comes from a girl aged 5-17 years with cystic fibrosis. The sample comprised blood.

The CDR3 nucleotides read TGTGCCAGCAGCCGAATCAGGGGGTCCACTGAAGCTTTCTTT. Its protein product is CASSRIRGSTEAFF. J is TRBJ1-1 and V is TRBV7-9, with TRBD1 matching 7 bases. This CDR3 contains 14 residues. From germline, CDR1 is SEHNR and CDR2 FQNEAQ (reference sequence). Trimming at V came to 5 bases and at J to 4 bases, leaving 7 bases not matched to a gene.